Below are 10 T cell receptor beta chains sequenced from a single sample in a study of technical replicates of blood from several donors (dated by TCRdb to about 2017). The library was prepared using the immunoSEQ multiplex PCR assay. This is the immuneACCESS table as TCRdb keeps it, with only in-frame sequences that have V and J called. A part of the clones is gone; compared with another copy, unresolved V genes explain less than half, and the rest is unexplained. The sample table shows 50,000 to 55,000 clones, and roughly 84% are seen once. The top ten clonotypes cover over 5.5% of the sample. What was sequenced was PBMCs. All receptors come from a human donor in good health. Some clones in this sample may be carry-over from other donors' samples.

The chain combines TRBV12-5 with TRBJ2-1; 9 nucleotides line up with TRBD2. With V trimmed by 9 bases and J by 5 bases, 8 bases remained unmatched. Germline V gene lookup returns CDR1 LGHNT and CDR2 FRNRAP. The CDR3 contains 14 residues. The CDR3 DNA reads TGTGCTAGACCTCGACTAGCGGAGCACAATGAGCAGTTCTTC. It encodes CARPRLAEHNEQFF.

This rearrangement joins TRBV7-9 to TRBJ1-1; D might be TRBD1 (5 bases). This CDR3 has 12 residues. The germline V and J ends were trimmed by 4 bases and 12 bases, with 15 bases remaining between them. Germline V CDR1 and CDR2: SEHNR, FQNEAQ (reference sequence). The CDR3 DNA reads TGTGCCAGCAGCTCAGGGAATTTGAAAACTTTCTTT. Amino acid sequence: CASSSGNLKTFF.

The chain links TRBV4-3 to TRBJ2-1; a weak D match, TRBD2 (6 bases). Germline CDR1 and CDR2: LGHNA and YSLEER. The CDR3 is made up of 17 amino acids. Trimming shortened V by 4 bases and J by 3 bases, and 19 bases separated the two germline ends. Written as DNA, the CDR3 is TGCGCCAGCAGCCGAGAAACAATTAGGGACTTCTACAATGAGCAGTTCTTC. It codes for CASSRETIRDFYNEQFF.

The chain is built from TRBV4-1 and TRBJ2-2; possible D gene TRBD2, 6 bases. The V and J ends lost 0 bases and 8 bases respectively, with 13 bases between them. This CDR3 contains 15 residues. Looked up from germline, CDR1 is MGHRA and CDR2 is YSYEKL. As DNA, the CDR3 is TGCGCCAGCAGCCAAGATCGGGGGATCAGGGGGGAGCTGTTTTTT. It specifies CASSQDRGIRGELFF.

This CDR3 reads CASGGLAGSYEQYF. CDR3 DNA sequence: TGTGCCAGTGGGGGACTAGCGGGCTCCTACGAGCAGTACTTC. This chain uses TRBV19 with TRBJ2-7; 12 bases map to TRBD2. Germline lookup yields CDR1 LNHDA and CDR2 SQIVND (reference sequence). The CDR3 sequence is 14 residues long. The trim removed 8 bases at V and 0 bases at J, leaving 2 bases unmatched.

CDR3 in DNA: TGTGCCAGCAGTGAGGGGACAGGCCGCTACGAGCAGTACTTC. Protein sequence: CASSEGTGRYEQYF. The rearrangement joins TRBV6-1 to TRBJ2-7; TRBD1 matches at 8 bases. Germline V CDR1 and CDR2: MNHNS, SASEGT. Trimming cost V 3 bases and J 3 bases; bases outside gene matches: 4. This CDR3 has 14 residues.

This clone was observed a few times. CDR3 nucleotides: TGTGCCACCAGCAGAGGGGACAGTAATTCACCCCTCCACTTT. Protein: CATSRGDSNSPLHF. This chain links TRBV15 with TRBJ1-6; 7 nucleotides match TRBD1. V shed 1 base, J shed 6 bases, and the junction held 0 bases outside the gene matches. The CDR3 runs to 14 residues. The V gene's germline CDR1 is LNHNV and CDR2 YYDKDF (reference sequence).

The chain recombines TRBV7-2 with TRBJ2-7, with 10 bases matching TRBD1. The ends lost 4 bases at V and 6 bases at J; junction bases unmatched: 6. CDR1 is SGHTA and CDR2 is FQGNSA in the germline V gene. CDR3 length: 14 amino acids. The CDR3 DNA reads TGTGCCAGCAGCTCACAAGGGACAGGGGTCGAGCAGTACTTC. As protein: CASSSQGTGVEQYF.

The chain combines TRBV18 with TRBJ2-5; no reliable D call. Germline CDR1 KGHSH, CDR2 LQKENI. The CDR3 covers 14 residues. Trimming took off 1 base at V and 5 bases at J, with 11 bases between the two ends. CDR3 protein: CASSPQESGETQYF. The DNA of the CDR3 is TGTGCCAGCTCACCACAGGAATCAGGCGAGACCCAGTACTTC.

In DNA, the CDR3 is TGTGCCAGCTCACAAAGCCAGGGGAACTATGGCTACACCTTC. Residues: CASSQSQGNYGYTF. J is TRBJ1-2 and V is TRBV18; D possibly corresponds to TRBD1 (6 bases). CDR1 and CDR2 (germline): KGHSH, LQKENI. Between the trimmed V and J ends, which lost 4 bases and 2 bases, there was a span of 11 bases. CDR3 size: 14 residues.